The 24 T cell receptor beta chains given below trace back to one sample, sequenced in a study of blood T cell repertoires in COVID-19. Measured with immunoSEQ multiplex PCR; TCRdb has only the in-frame clones, and not every one. The repertoire holds 200,000 to 250,000 clones, just under 85% seen once, with under 5% in the top ten. The sample was peripheral blood. All receptors come from a man aged 50-59 years with acute or convalescent COVID-19.

The chain joins TRBV5-4 to TRBJ2-2; TRBD2 aligns across 14 bases. Trimming at V came to 0 bases and at J to 7 bases, leaving 5 bases not matched to a gene. Per the germline V gene, CDR1 is SGHNT and CDR2 is YYREEE (reference sequence). The CDR3 extends over 17 amino acids. This CDR3 reads CASSLGGLAGEVGELFF. The CDR3 coding sequence is TGTGCCAGCAGCTTGGGGGGACTAGCGGGAGAGGTCGGGGAGCTGTTTTTT.

The chain joins TRBV6-5 to TRBJ2-2, with a weak D call TRBD2 (6 bases). CDR1 and CDR2 (germline): MNHEY, SVGAGI. There are 14 residues in the CDR3. V was trimmed by 7 bases and J by 3 bases, leaving 12 bases between them. CDR3 sequence reads: CASTTGGDTGELFF. CDR3 bases: TGTGCCAGCACCACCGGGGGAGACACCGGGGAGCTGTTTTTT.

The sample holds a few counts of this clone. The V call is TRBV7-2, the J call TRBJ2-7; a weak D match, TRBD1 (6 bases). The CDR3 covers 16 residues. V lost 5 bases, J lost 2 bases, and 19 bases lay in between. From germline, CDR1 is SGHTA and CDR2 FQGNSA. CDR3 bases: TGTGCCAGCAGCCTTCCCCTTGACAGGTCAACCTACGAGCAGTACTTC. Translation: CASSLPLDRSTYEQYF.

The chain has TRBV30 and TRBJ2-2, with TRBD1 identical over 10 bases. This CDR3 has 15 residues. Germline V gene data show CDR1 as GTSNPN and CDR2 as SVGIG (reference sequence). Trimming took 2 bases from V and 4 from J; bases not matched to a gene: 4. CDR3: CAWSPRQGATGELFF. CDR3 nucleotides: TGTGCCTGGAGTCCCCGACAGGGGGCCACCGGGGAGCTGTTTTTT.

The chain combines TRBV1 with TRBJ1-4. TRBV1 represents a pseudogene. The CDR3 has 14 residues. CDR3 nucleotide sequence: TGCACCAGCAGCCAGATCCCCCCGGGTGAAAAACTGTTTTTT. Its protein is CTSSQIPPGEKLFF.

This clone was detected only a few times. The chain couples TRBV3-1 (or the pseudogene TRBV3-2) to TRBJ1-1, with a tentative D call TRBD1 (6 bases). The germline V gene has CDR1 LGHDT and CDR2 YNNKEL (reference sequence). Between the trimmed V and J ends, which lost 3 bases and 1 base, there was a span of 15 bases. This CDR3 region has 16 residues. The CDR3, as DNA: TGTGCCAGCAGCCATTTACGCAGGGGTCGGAACACTGAAGCTTTCTTT. Translation: CASSHLRRGRNTEAFF.

This clone occurred many times. The CDR3 coding sequence is TGTGCCAGCAGCCCCCGGGACAGAGAGATCGAGGGCTACACCTTC. It specifies CASSPRDREIEGYTF. This sequence joins TRBV11-2 and TRBJ1-2; 7 nucleotides line up with TRBD1. There are 15 residues in the CDR3. CDR1 and CDR2 (germline): SGHAT, FQNNGV. V was pared by 5 bases and J by 8 bases, with 14 bases of the junction left unmatched.

The chain uses TRBV6-1 and TRBJ2-5; 7 bases fit TRBD1. Losses at the gene ends were 2 bases for V and 5 bases for J; bases not matched to a gene: 8. The CDR3 extends over 15 amino acids. Germline V CDR1 and CDR2: MNHNS, SASEGT. The CDR3 protein is CASSEHRGFAETQYF. The CDR3 DNA is TGTGCCAGCAGTGAACACAGGGGATTTGCTGAGACCCAGTACTTC.

V usage is TRBV20-1 and J usage is TRBJ1-1; a weak D match, TRBD1 (5 bases). The germline V gene encodes CDR1 DFQATT and CDR2 SNEGSKA (reference sequence). This CDR3 is built from 10 residues. CDR3 loop: CRAGGTEAFF. The CDR3 DNA is TGCAGGGCCGGGGGGACTGAAGCTTTCTTT.

The chain carries TRBV7-9 and TRBJ1-2; 12 bases line up with TRBD1. Looked up from germline, CDR1 is SEHNR and CDR2 is FQNEAQ (reference sequence). There are 16 residues in the CDR3. V lost 3 bases and J lost 8; bases outside the gene matches: 10. The CDR3 nucleotides read TGTGCCAGCAGCTTGGAGGGGACAGGGGGCTCCCGAGGCTACACCTTC. It is translated as CASSLEGTGGSRGYTF.

J is TRBJ1-6 and V is TRBV27; tentatively, D is TRBD1 (6 bases). The germline CDR1 and CDR2 sequences are MNHEY and SMNVEV (reference sequence). The CDR3 length is 18 residues. The V end was cut by 1 base, the J end by 0 bases, with 13 bases between. The CDR3 sequence: CASSLLGGQSSYNSPLHF. In nucleotides, the CDR3 is TGTGCCAGCAGTTTATTGGGCGGACAGAGCTCCTATAATTCACCCCTCCACTTT.

This chain links TRBV9 with TRBJ1-5, with D perhaps TRBD1 (6 bases). Germline CDR1 is SGDLS and CDR2 is YYNGEE. The V end was cut by 2 bases, the J end by 8 bases, with 14 bases between. There are 14 residues in the CDR3. CDR3 residues: CASSVGDNREPQHF. CDR3 coding DNA: TGTGCCAGCAGCGTGGGCGATAACAGGGAGCCCCAGCATTTT.

The chain couples TRBV21-1 to TRBJ2-2; the table names TRBD1, a call not compared with the DNA. TRBV21-1 is marked as a pseudogene. The CDR3 sequence is 15 residues long. CDR3 in amino acids: CASRTGLRNTGELFF. The CDR3 region has the DNA TGTGCCAGCCGAACAGGGTTGCGGAACACCGGGGAGCTGTTTTTT.

The count of this clone is one. V gene TRBV6-5 combines with J gene TRBJ1-1; D is perhaps TRBD1 (5 bases). The CDR3 totals 13 residues. Germline lookup yields CDR1 MNHEY and CDR2 SVGAGI. Trimming pared 5 bases from V and 3 bases from J, leaving 10 bases between. CDR3 amino acids: CASSQGMDTEAFF. The CDR3 DNA is TGTGCCAGCAGTCAGGGTATGGACACTGAAGCTTTCTTT.

This clone appeared a single time. V is TRBV7-9 and J is TRBJ2-3; 14 bases map to TRBD2. This CDR3 is built from 16 residues. J gave up 4 bases and V 4 bases, and 4 bases lay outside the gene matches. Germline CDR1 and CDR2: SEHNR and FQNEAQ (reference sequence). CDR3 amino acids: CASSSLGLAGADTQYF. The CDR3 nucleotides are TGTGCCAGCAGCTCACTGGGACTAGCGGGAGCAGATACGCAGTATTTT.

The CDR3 loop is CASSPRGLSNEKLFF. Here the CDR3 DNA reads TGTGCCAGCTCACCAAGGGGGTTGTCTAATGAAAAACTGTTTTTT. The gene calls are TRBV18 and TRBJ1-4; tentative D call: TRBD1 (6 bases). Trimming shortened V by 2 bases and J by 3 bases, and 10 bases separated the two germline ends. CDR3 size: 15 residues. Germline-derived CDR1 and CDR2 are KGHSH and LQKENI.

J is TRBJ2-5 and V is TRBV9; D is possibly TRBD1 (6 bases). Germline CDR1 reads SGDLS; CDR2 reads YYNGEE. Trimming took off 0 bases at V and 3 bases at J, with 6 bases between the two ends. The CDR3 contains 13 residues. In nucleotides, the CDR3 is TGTGCCAGCAGCGTAGGGACAGAAGAGACCCAGTACTTC. Translated, it gives CASSVGTEETQYF.

The rearrangement uses TRBV9 and TRBJ2-5, with TRBD2 matching 7 bases. V lost 4 bases, J lost 4 bases, and 7 bases stayed unmatched. The CDR3 sequence is 14 residues long. Germline-derived CDR1 and CDR2 are SGDLS and YYNGEE. CDR3 amino acids: CASSTAGVGETQYF. In DNA form, the CDR3 reads TGTGCCAGCAGCACGGCGGGGGTGGGAGAGACCCAGTACTTC.

This chain connects TRBV12-3 or TRBV12-4 to TRBJ1-1; D possibly corresponds to TRBD1 (6 bases). The length of the CDR3 is 13 residues. The V gene lost 4 bases and the J gene lost 4 bases, with 10 bases spanning the gap. CDR3 sequence reads: CASSWLGGTEAFF. CDR3 nucleotides: TGTGCCAGCAGTTGGTTAGGGGGCACTGAAGCTTTCTTT.

The rearrangement uses TRBV18 and TRBJ1-3, with no clear D. CDR3 length: 15 amino acids. V shed 1 base and J shed 0 bases, with 7 bases lying between them. CDR1 is KGHSH and CDR2 is LQKENI in the germline V gene. The CDR3 region is CASSPQESSGNTIYF. For the CDR3, the DNA is TGTGCCAGCTCACCACAGGAGAGCTCTGGAAACACCATATATTTT. Filled out from reference TRBV18 and TRBJ1-3, the complete variable domain reads NAGVMQNPRHLVRRRGQEARLRCSPMKGHSHVYWYRQLPEEGLKFMVYLQKENIIDESGMPKERFSAEFPKEGPSILRIQQVVRGDSAAYFCASSPQESSGNTIYFGEGSWLTVV.

This clone appeared once. Other DNA sequences within the sample encode an identical CDR3. The chain couples TRBV3-1 (or the pseudogene TRBV3-2) to TRBJ2-1, with 7 nucleotides matching TRBD2. Germline V gives CDR1 LGHDT, CDR2 YNNKEL (reference sequence). V was clipped by 4 bases and J by 7 bases; unmatched bases: 1. This CDR3 has 12 amino acids. The CDR3 coding sequence is TGTGCCAGCAGCCGGGGGGGAAATGAGCAGTTCTTC. Protein product: CASSRGGNEQFF.

The CDR3 reads CASSQLTSGSDEQFF. Written as DNA, the CDR3 is TGTGCCAGCAGCCAACTGACTAGCGGGAGCGATGAGCAGTTCTTC. The chain joins TRBV4-2 to TRBJ2-1, with TRBD2 matching 12 bases. CDR1 and CDR2 (germline): LGHNA, YNFKEQ. The V segment lost 2 bases and the J segment 8 bases; nucleotides outside the gene matches: 4. The CDR3 spans 15 residues.

The gene calls are TRBV5-1 and TRBJ1-2, with 8 nucleotides matching TRBD1. Trimming removed 2 bases from V and 2 bases from J; junction bases left unmatched: 11. The CDR3 loop spans 17 amino acids. Germline CDR1 reads SGHRS; CDR2 reads YFSETQ. The CDR3 is CASSFRDRGVDNYGYTF. As DNA, the CDR3 is TGCGCCAGCAGCTTTCGAGACAGGGGTGTAGACAACTATGGCTACACCTTC. The full variable domain, completed using reference TRBV5-1 and TRBJ1-2, is KAGVTQTPRYLIKTRGQQVTLSCSPISGHRSVSWYQQTPGQGLQFLFEYFSETQRNKGNFPGRFSGRQFSNSRSEMNVSTLELGDSALYLCASSFRDRGVDNYGYTFGSGTRLTVV.

The chain employs TRBV29-1 and TRBJ1-2; D call uncertain. The V and J ends lost 5 bases and 2 bases respectively, with 15 bases between them. In germline, CDR1 is SQVTM, CDR2 ANQGSEA. The CDR3 sequence is 14 residues long. In DNA, the CDR3 is TGCAGCGTTACTCCCGACGGACTCAACTATGGCTACACCTTC. Translating gives CSVTPDGLNYGYTF.